Listed below are T cell receptor beta chains from one sample, sequenced in a study of Ad26.COV2.S vaccination and SARS-CoV-2 variants. Profiled with immunoSEQ multiplex PCR; TCRdb holds only in-frame clones, not every one. The sample holds about 350,000 clones, 88% seen once. Sample: peripheral blood, taken in a trial of Ad26.COV2.S vaccine versus placebo. The source is a person aged 18 to 59 who received the Ad26.COV2.S COVID-19 vaccine or a placebo. The CDR3 runs from the conserved cysteine through the conserved F or W. Each record gives: J gene, D gene, clone size, V gene, CDR3 DNA, CDR3 protein. A D gene is named only where the DNA matches it firmly. The listing skips clone size in some rows; elsewhere it reads once, few, many or a size class.

J gene: TRBJ2-7; D gene: NA; clone size: few; V gene: TRBV5-1; CDR3 DNA: TGCGCCAGCAGCTCCGGACGGGCCCAGTACTTC; CDR3 protein: CASSSGRAQYF
J gene: TRBJ2-5; D gene: TRBD2; clone size: few; V gene: TRBV5-1; CDR3 DNA: TGCGCCAGCAGCCGCTTCGGTGGTAGCGGGAGCGCAGAGACCCAGTACTTC; CDR3 protein: CASSRFGGSGSAETQYF
J gene: TRBJ1-6; D gene: NA; clone size: NA; V gene: TRBV15; CDR3 DNA: TGTGCCACCAGCAGAGGGTCGGTCGGGGGCTCTTCACCCCTCCACTTT; CDR3 protein: CATSRGSVGGSSPLHF
J gene: TRBJ2-3; D gene: TRBD1; clone size: NA; V gene: TRBV5-1; CDR3 DNA: TGCGCCAGCAGCTTGGAGGGGGCCAGAGTAGGGGATACGCAGTATTTT; CDR3 protein: CASSLEGARVGDTQYF
J gene: TRBJ1-4; D gene: NA; clone size: NA; V gene: TRBV27; CDR3 DNA: TGTGCCAGCAGCCAGGGGACACCTGAAAAACTGTTTTTT; CDR3 protein: CASSQGTPEKLFF
J gene: TRBJ2-3; D gene: TRBD1; clone size: NA; V gene: TRBV7-2; CDR3 DNA: TGTGCCAGCAGCCGGGACAGGGGGATGACGCAGTATTTT; CDR3 protein: CASSRDRGMTQYF
J gene: TRBJ2-3; D gene: NA; clone size: NA; V gene: TRBV14; CDR3 DNA: TGTGCCAGCAGCCAAGCCTACCTCCGAAATACGCAGTATTTT; CDR3 protein: CASSQAYLRNTQYF
J gene: TRBJ1-6; D gene: NA; clone size: NA; V gene: TRBV7-3; CDR3 DNA: TGTGCCAGCAGCTTGCGACAGAGCTCCTATAATTCACCCCTCCACTTT; CDR3 protein: CASSLRQSSYNSPLHF
J gene: TRBJ1-3; D gene: NA; clone size: NA; V gene: TRBV30; CDR3 DNA: TGTGCCTGGAGGACGTCCGGGACCCCTGGAAACACCATATATTTT; CDR3 protein: CAWRTSGTPGNTIYF
J gene: TRBJ2-1; D gene: NA; clone size: NA; V gene: TRBV9; CDR3 DNA: TGTGCCAGCAGCCGAACGCAGGGAGATGGGGATGAGCAGTTCTTC; CDR3 protein: CASSRTQGDGDEQFF
J gene: TRBJ1-1; D gene: NA; clone size: NA; V gene: TRBV4-1; CDR3 DNA: TGCGCCAGCAGCGGACCGCTTCGGGTGGCTGAAGCTTTCTTT; CDR3 protein: CASSGPLRVAEAFF
J gene: TRBJ2-3; D gene: NA; clone size: NA; V gene: TRBV3-1/TRBV3-2; CDR3 DNA: TGTGCCAGCAGCCAAGAACGTAGGAGACAACTCACAGATACGCAGTATTTT; CDR3 protein: CASSQERRRQLTDTQYF
J gene: TRBJ1-3; D gene: TRBD1; clone size: NA; V gene: TRBV4-1; CDR3 DNA: TGCGCCAGCAGCCTTCGTTCGTTTCAGGGGGCGAATGGAAACACCATATATTTT; CDR3 protein: CASSLRSFQGANGNTIYF
J gene: TRBJ1-2; D gene: TRBD1; clone size: NA; V gene: TRBV30; CDR3 DNA: TGTGCCACCTCGACAGGGGCGGTTAACTATGGCTACACCTTC; CDR3 protein: CATSTGAVNYGYTF
J gene: TRBJ2-7; D gene: TRBD2; clone size: NA; V gene: TRBV12-5; CDR3 DNA: TGTGCTAGTGGTTTGGTAGCGGGAACCTACGAGCAGTACTTC; CDR3 protein: CASGLVAGTYEQYF
J gene: TRBJ2-3; D gene: NA; clone size: few; V gene: TRBV11-2; CDR3 DNA: TGTGCCAGCAGCAACCCCAGGGACACAGATACGCAGTATTTT; CDR3 protein: CASSNPRDTDTQYF
J gene: TRBJ2-2; D gene: NA; clone size: NA; V gene: TRBV10-3; CDR3 DNA: TGTGCCATCAGTCTTTGGCTGACGAACACCGGGGAGCTGTTTTTT; CDR3 protein: CAISLWLTNTGELFF
J gene: TRBJ1-2; D gene: NA; clone size: NA; V gene: TRBV7-9; CDR3 DNA: TGTGCCAGCAGCTTAGTACGAGGGCAGGGATATGGCTACACCTTC; CDR3 protein: CASSLVRGQGYGYTF
J gene: TRBJ2-3; D gene: TRBD2; clone size: NA; V gene: TRBV5-1; CDR3 DNA: TGCGCCAGCAGCTTGGCGGGGGGATTGGAAAACACAGATACGCAGTATTTT; CDR3 protein: CASSLAGGLENTDTQYF
J gene: TRBJ1-3; D gene: NA; clone size: NA; V gene: TRBV5-4; CDR3 DNA: TGTGCCAGCAGCAAGCAGGACAGTACTGGAAACACCATATATTTT; CDR3 protein: CASSKQDSTGNTIYF
J gene: TRBJ2-2; D gene: NA; clone size: NA; V gene: TRBV7-3; CDR3 DNA: TGTGCCAGCAGCTTAGGCCTAGCGCAGAACACCGGGGAGCTGTTTTTT; CDR3 protein: CASSLGLAQNTGELFF
J gene: TRBJ2-2; D gene: NA; clone size: NA; V gene: TRBV7-3; CDR3 DNA: TGTGCCAGCAGCTTGCAAGGGCACAAGAATGGCGGGGAGCTGTTTTTT; CDR3 protein: CASSLQGHKNGGELFF
J gene: TRBJ1-1; D gene: TRBD1; clone size: NA; V gene: TRBV3-1/TRBV3-2; CDR3 DNA: TGTGCCAGCAGCCAAAGGGTGGGAGGGGGCAAAGCTTTCTTT; CDR3 protein: CASSQRVGGGKAFF
J gene: TRBJ2-7; D gene: NA; clone size: few; V gene: TRBV11-2; CDR3 DNA: TGTGCCAGCAGCTTTGCTGAATCCGAGCAGTACTTC; CDR3 protein: CASSFAESEQYF
J gene: TRBJ1-1; D gene: TRBD1; clone size: NA; V gene: TRBV7-3; CDR3 DNA: TGTGCCAGCAGCTCGCCCCCCGTAGGGACAGTGAACACTGAAGCTTTCTTT; CDR3 protein: CASSSPPVGTVNTEAFF
J gene: TRBJ2-1; D gene: NA; clone size: NA; V gene: TRBV7-3; CDR3 DNA: TGTGCCAGCAGCTTTGAGGCTAGTCCGAGCTCCTACAATGAGCAGTTCTTC; CDR3 protein: CASSFEASPSSYNEQFF
J gene: TRBJ1-1; D gene: TRBD1; clone size: NA; V gene: TRBV5-1; CDR3 DNA: TGCGCCAGCAGCTTGGACAGGGGTGGCACTGAAGCTTTCTTT; CDR3 protein: CASSLDRGGTEAFF
J gene: TRBJ1-6; D gene: TRBD1; clone size: NA; V gene: TRBV19; CDR3 DNA: TGTGCCAGTAGCCAACGGGACAGGGGCAGTTCACCCCTCCACTTT; CDR3 protein: CASSQRDRGSSPLHF
J gene: TRBJ1-2; D gene: NA; clone size: NA; V gene: TRBV6-5; CDR3 DNA: TGTGCCACCCAATTAGACCGGGGGAACTATGGCTACACCTTC; CDR3 protein: CATQLDRGNYGYTF
J gene: TRBJ1-2; D gene: NA; clone size: NA; V gene: TRBV25-1; CDR3 DNA: TGTGCCAGCAGTGACCCAGGGAACTATGGCTACACCTTC; CDR3 protein: CASSDPGNYGYTF
J gene: TRBJ2-2; D gene: TRBD1; clone size: NA; V gene: TRBV14; CDR3 DNA: TGTGCCAGCAGCCATCGACAGGGATGGACCGGGGAGCTGTTTTTT; CDR3 protein: CASSHRQGWTGELFF
J gene: TRBJ1-1; D gene: TRBD1; clone size: NA; V gene: TRBV6-5; CDR3 DNA: TGTGCCAGCAGGAGAATGGGACAGCTGAACACTGAAGCTTTCTTT; CDR3 protein: CASRRMGQLNTEAFF
J gene: TRBJ2-7; D gene: NA; clone size: NA; V gene: TRBV21-1; CDR3 DNA: TGTGCCAGCAGCAGACGACAGGGGGCGGATTACGAGCAGTACTTC; CDR3 protein: CASSRRQGADYEQYF
J gene: TRBJ1-2; D gene: NA; clone size: few; V gene: TRBV30; CDR3 DNA: TGTGCCTGGAGTGTACAAATTACAGGGAGGGATGGCTACACCTTC; CDR3 protein: CAWSVQITGRDGYTF
J gene: TRBJ1-1; D gene: TRBD1; clone size: NA; V gene: TRBV30; CDR3 DNA: TGTGCCTGGAGTGTCGCCGGAGGGGGCCGGTCACTGTGGAACACTGAAGCTTTCTTT; CDR3 protein: CAWSVAGGGRSLWNTEAFF
J gene: TRBJ1-2; D gene: TRBD1; clone size: once; V gene: TRBV5-1; CDR3 DNA: TGCGCCAGCAGCCAGAACGGACAGGGGAGCTATGGCTACACCTTC; CDR3 protein: CASSQNGQGSYGYTF
J gene: TRBJ2-7; D gene: TRBD1; clone size: few; V gene: TRBV7-7; CDR3 DNA: TGTGCCAGCAGCTTAGGAGACAGGGGTTCCGCCGAGCAGTACTTC; CDR3 protein: CASSLGDRGSAEQYF
J gene: TRBJ1-2; D gene: NA; clone size: NA; V gene: TRBV7-2; CDR3 DNA: TGTGCCAGCAGCCCGCTCCTGGGAGAATATGGCTACACCTTC; CDR3 protein: CASSPLLGEYGYTF
J gene: TRBJ2-3; D gene: NA; clone size: NA; V gene: TRBV5-4; CDR3 DNA: TGTGCCAGCAGCTCGGGGGATACGCAGTATTTT; CDR3 protein: CASSSGDTQYF
J gene: TRBJ1-1; D gene: NA; clone size: NA; V gene: TRBV11-2; CDR3 DNA: TGTGCCAGCAGCTTAGAGCCGGGAATGAACACTGAAGCTTTCTTT; CDR3 protein: CASSLEPGMNTEAFF
J gene: TRBJ1-5; D gene: TRBD1; clone size: NA; V gene: TRBV5-1; CDR3 DNA: TGCGCCAGCAAACCGACAGGGAATAGCAATCAGCCCCAGCATTTT; CDR3 protein: CASKPTGNSNQPQHF
J gene: TRBJ2-2; D gene: NA; clone size: NA; V gene: TRBV7-2; CDR3 DNA: TGTGCCAGCAGCTTAGTCTTCGGGACGGCTGGTGGGGAGCTGTTTTTT; CDR3 protein: CASSLVFGTAGGELFF
J gene: TRBJ2-7; D gene: TRBD1; clone size: NA; V gene: TRBV29-1; CDR3 DNA: TGCAGCGTTGGGGGGACAGTGTCAAACTACGAGCAGTACTTC; CDR3 protein: CSVGGTVSNYEQYF
J gene: TRBJ2-3; D gene: NA; clone size: NA; V gene: TRBV11-2; CDR3 DNA: TGTGCCAGCAGCTTCAACACAGATACGCAGTATTTT; CDR3 protein: CASSFNTDTQYF
J gene: TRBJ1-2; D gene: TRBD1; clone size: NA; V gene: TRBV5-4; CDR3 DNA: TGTGCCAGCAGCTTGTCGGGACAGGGTTCCTATGGCTACACCTTC; CDR3 protein: CASSLSGQGSYGYTF
J gene: TRBJ2-6; D gene: NA; clone size: NA; V gene: TRBV28; CDR3 DNA: TGTGCCAGCAGCCTCTTACTAGGGGGGCGCTCTGGGGCCAACGTCCTGACTTTC; CDR3 protein: CASSLLLGGRSGANVLTF
J gene: TRBJ1-3; D gene: TRBD1; clone size: NA; V gene: TRBV5-1; CDR3 DNA: TGCGCCAGCAGCTTACAGGGGGCCTCCGGAAACACCATATATTTT; CDR3 protein: CASSLQGASGNTIYF
J gene: TRBJ2-1; D gene: TRBD2; clone size: few; V gene: TRBV19; CDR3 DNA: TGTGCCACCAAGCGGCGGGAGGTCGTAGAAGATTACAATGAGCAGTTCTTC; CDR3 protein: CATKRREVVEDYNEQFF
J gene: TRBJ1-2; D gene: NA; clone size: NA; V gene: TRBV10-3; CDR3 DNA: TGTGCCATCAGTGAGTCTAGTGGAACAGTTGCTGGCTACACCTTC; CDR3 protein: CAISESSGTVAGYTF
J gene: TRBJ2-5; D gene: TRBD2; clone size: once; V gene: TRBV11-2; CDR3 DNA: TGTGCCGTAGGGCTAGCGGGGGGGCCGGGGCAAGAGACCCAGTACTTC; CDR3 protein: CAVGLAGGPGQETQYF
J gene: TRBJ1-6; D gene: TRBD1; clone size: NA; V gene: TRBV27; CDR3 DNA: TGTGCCAGCAGTCCCGCCCAGGGGGCCTATAATTCACCCCTCCACTTT; CDR3 protein: CASSPAQGAYNSPLHF
J gene: TRBJ2-3; D gene: NA; clone size: NA; V gene: TRBV19; CDR3 DNA: TGTGCCAGTAGTATTGGGCAGATCACAGATACGCAGTATTTT; CDR3 protein: CASSIGQITDTQYF
J gene: TRBJ2-2; D gene: NA; clone size: NA; V gene: TRBV5-1; CDR3 DNA: TGCGCCAGCAGCTTGGCAATGGGGGCGCGGACCGGGGAGCTGTTTTTT; CDR3 protein: CASSLAMGARTGELFF
J gene: TRBJ2-1; D gene: TRBD2; clone size: NA; V gene: TRBV7-3; CDR3 DNA: TGTGCCAGCAGCTACTCTCTAAGTGCGGGGGGAAGGAATGAGCAGTTCTTC; CDR3 protein: CASSYSLSAGGRNEQFF